Presented here are 7 T cell receptor beta chains from one specimen sequenced in a study of cytomegalovirus exposure and HLA in healthy donors (dated by TCRdb to between 2016 and 2019). Library preparation used the immunoSEQ multiplex PCR assay. The multiplex PCR relied on a mix of 60 forward primers for TCR Vbeta segments and 13 reverse primers for TCR Jbeta segments. TCRdb limited this immuneACCESS table to in-frame rearrangements with V and J called. A share of clones is missing; checked studies link under half to unresolved V genes, and the rest is unexplained. This sample holds hundreds of thousands of clones; approximately 90% were observed only once. The top ten constitute 2% to 3% of the sample. The sample was PBMCs. All receptors come from a woman aged 18-29 years in good health and CMV-seronegative.

The rearrangement links TRBV2 to TRBJ1-4; 7 nucleotides align to TRBD1. CDR1 is SNHLY and CDR2 is FYNNEI in the germline V gene. With V trimmed by 6 bases and J by 7 bases, 5 bases remained unmatched. The CDR3 runs to 13 residues. The CDR3 protein is CASRGGWREKLFF. The CDR3 DNA follows: TGTGCCAGCAGAGGGGGCTGGCGTGAAAAACTGTTTTTT.

The J gene is TRBJ1-1, the V gene TRBV10-3; TRBD1 matches 9 bases. Per the germline V gene, CDR1 is ENHRY and CDR2 is SYGVKD. V was pared by 2 bases and J by 7 bases, with 11 bases of the junction left unmatched. The CDR3 contains 16 residues. CDR3 in amino acids: CAISEPRRQGVNEAFF. Here the CDR3 DNA reads TGTGCCATCAGTGAGCCGAGGAGACAGGGGGTGAATGAAGCTTTCTTT.

The rearrangement joins TRBV2 to TRBJ2-7, with D hard to call. The germline gives CDR1 SNHLY, CDR2 FYNNEI. The V gene lost 8 bases and the J gene lost 2 bases, with 13 bases spanning the gap. The CDR3 has 13 residues. The CDR3 loop reads CASLLTVTYEQYF. The CDR3 DNA sequence: TGTGCCAGCTTGTTGACTGTAACCTACGAGCAGTACTTC.

The chain employs TRBV29-1 and TRBJ1-3; D gene unclear. V was shortened by 1 base and J by 1 base, with 17 bases between the two germline ends. CDR3 length: 17 residues. Germline assignment: CDR1 SQVTM and CDR2 ANQGSEA. In DNA form, the CDR3 reads TGCAGCGTTGAAGTGGTCCAGAAATCCAATTCTGGAAACACCATATATTTT. This encodes CSVEVVQKSNSGNTIYF.

The genes are TRBV11-2 and TRBJ2-1; 9 bases are shared with TRBD2. The CDR3 length is 15 residues. Trimming took 2 bases from V and 7 from J; bases not matched to a gene: 6. Germline V CDR1 and CDR2: SGHAT, FQNNGV. The CDR3 spells CASSLNSGGLNEQFF. The CDR3 nucleotides read TGTGCCAGCAGCTTAAATAGCGGGGGATTGAATGAGCAGTTCTTC.

As concerns this clone: A read error may account for a junction end that differs from germline. The rearrangement joins TRBV7-9 to TRBJ1-2, with D unresolved. This CDR3 is built from 14 residues. The germline V gene encodes CDR1 SEHNR and CDR2 FQNEAQ (reference sequence). The CDR3 coding sequence is TGTTCCAGCAACCAGGCAGTAAAGAACTATGGCTACACCTTC. Translation: CSSNQAVKNYGYTF.

The chain combines TRBV7-9 with TRBJ1-1, with 7 bases identical to TRBD1. CDR1 is SEHNR and CDR2 is FQNEAQ in the germline V gene (reference sequence). V was clipped by 11 bases and J by 3 bases; unmatched bases: 12. The CDR3 sequence is 14 residues long. The CDR3 reads CAALQGPWDTEAFF. For the CDR3, the DNA is TGTGCCGCTCTACAGGGGCCATGGGACACTGAAGCTTTCTTT.